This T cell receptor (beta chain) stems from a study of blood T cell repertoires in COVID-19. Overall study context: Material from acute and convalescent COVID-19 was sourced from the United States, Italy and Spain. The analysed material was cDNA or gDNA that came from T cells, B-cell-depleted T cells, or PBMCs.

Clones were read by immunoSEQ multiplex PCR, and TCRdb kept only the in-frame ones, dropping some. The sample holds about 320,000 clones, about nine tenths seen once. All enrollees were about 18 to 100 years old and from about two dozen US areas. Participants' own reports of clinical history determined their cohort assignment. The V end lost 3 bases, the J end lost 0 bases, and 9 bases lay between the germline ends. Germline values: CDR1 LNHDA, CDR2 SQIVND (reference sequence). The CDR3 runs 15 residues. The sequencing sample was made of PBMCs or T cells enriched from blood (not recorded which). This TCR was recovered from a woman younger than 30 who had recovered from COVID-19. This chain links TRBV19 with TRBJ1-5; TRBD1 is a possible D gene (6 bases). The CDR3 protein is CASSIGRGSNQPQHF. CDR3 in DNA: TGTGCCAGTAGTATTGGCAGGGGTAGCAATCAGCCCCAGCATTTT.